This T cell receptor (beta chain) was captured in a study of response to subunit inactivated influenza vaccine. The V and J ends lost 1 base and 9 bases, in that order; junction bases with no gene match: 6. This CDR3 has 15 amino acids. Germline loops: CDR1 SGHRS, CDR2 YFSETQ. Worth noting for this clonotype: What it binds is unknown.

TCRdb passed the RT-PCR reads through MiXCR, listing each CDR3 protein once. The repertoire has 400,000 to 550,000 distinct CDR3 sequences, about 25% of them found once; the top ten carry over 1.5%. General study findings and limits: That few new T cells are recruited by each seasonal influenza vaccination was the authors' suggestion.

This clonotype originated in a man in his forties or fifties who received an inactivated influenza vaccine. The specimen was CD4+ T cells sorted from PBMCs, collected 5 to 6 days after vaccination. The chain combines TRBV5-1 with TRBJ2-1; TRBD2 aligns across 11 bases. The CDR3 here is CASSLLAGGQSEQFF. CDR3 DNA: TGCGCCAGCAGCTTGTTAGCGGGGGGGCAGAGTGAGCAGTTCTTC.